This TCR beta chain was sequenced in a study of blood T cell dynamics during melanoma immunotherapy. The study, taken as a whole, reports: Whether repertoire-driving clones were melanoma-specific could not be determined.

Only in-frame clones appear in the TCRdb table, and some are missing; sequencing was by immunoSEQ multiplex PCR. Altogether about 15,000 clones are present, 87% being singletons, with the ten largest covering approximately 7.8%. Turning to this clone: Its antigen remains unknown.

Time point meaning: week 3, after first cycle of checkpoint inhibitor. CDR1 and CDR2 (germline): SGHRS, YFSETQ. The CDR3 runs 15 residues. V gene TRBV5-1 combines with J gene TRBJ2-5; 7 nucleotides match TRBD2. The last part of the DNA fits TRBJ2-7 better; the J call may be wrong. Sequenced material: blood, taken from a patient treated with checkpoint blockade. The sequence derives from a human donor with melanoma. The CDR3 sequence is CASSLTAGESYEQYF. CDR3 DNA sequence: TGCGCCAGCAGCCTAACGGCGGGAGAATCCTACGAGCAGTACTTC.